This TCR beta chain was identified in a study of cytomegalovirus exposure and HLA in healthy donors. Study-wide background: Genotyping of nearly 400 donors showed that about 84% belonged to the Caucasian-associated ancestry cluster.

CDR3 length equals 14 residues. V lost 7 bases, J lost 6 bases, and 6 bases stayed unmatched. CDR1 SGHTA and CDR2 FQGNSA come from the germline V gene. Whole-study results and caveats: Follow-up analysis seemed to connect common viral pathogens with several of the most significant clusters identified. Productive rates of about 87% or about 30% were seen for most TCR beta V segments in an earlier analysis.

This clone is a singleton in its sample. Its antigen is not known. PCR involved 60 Vbeta and 13 Jbeta primers. Generated by immunoSEQ multiplex PCR, the TCRdb table keeps only in-frame clones and is missing some. The sample has some 150,000 clones, about 79% seen once. The rearrangement joins TRBV7-2 to TRBJ1-2, with 12 bases matching TRBD1. Material for sequencing was PBMCs. The TCR sequence derives from a female donor in good health and CMV-seronegative. In nucleotides, the CDR3 is TGTGCCAGCACCAGGGACAGGGGGCGCGATGGCTACACCTTC. Amino acids: CASTRDRGRDGYTF.